This T cell receptor (beta chain) was sequenced during a study of blood T cell repertoires in COVID-19. Overall study context: The origin of the acute and convalescent COVID-19 samples was the United States, Italy and Spain. Sources were T cells, B-cell-depleted T cells, or PBMCs; the material itself was cDNA or gDNA.

This clone showed up just a few times. Distinct nucleotide sequences in the sample also encode this CDR3. Methods used by the authors: Reference gene primer amplification gave nucleated cell count estimates. Method: immunoSEQ multiplex PCR; TCRdb's copy keeps in-frame clones and lacks some. V, J and clone size reflect that table, while D and trimming were determined from the DNA. The sample lists 300,000 to 400,000 clones; over 70% were seen once. Germline CDR1 reads SEHNR; CDR2 reads FQNEAQ (reference sequence). The CDR3 covers 14 residues. V gave up 4 bases and J gave up 4 bases, with 13 bases separating them.

The chain links TRBV7-9 to TRBJ1-1, with D possibly being TRBD1 (6 bases). The TCR comes from a woman between 50 and 59 years old with COVID-19, enrolled during active disease. The source material was peripheral blood. The CDR3 is CASSSRGLGTEAFF. The CDR3 DNA is TGTGCCAGCAGCTCCAGGGGATTGGGCACTGAAGCTTTCTTT.